This T cell receptor (beta chain) appears in the sequencing data of a study of shared clonotypes between healthy human individuals (dated by TCRdb to the early 2020s). Context from the whole study: The cohort comprised a couple of women and three men aged 18 to 49 years. To increase sequencing depth and limit assay-specific biases, TCR repertoire library preparation and sequencing were carried out by different laboratories using diverse techniques. For each donor, CD4 naive and CD4 memory were each run on three plates, CD8 naive on two plates, and CD8 memory on one plate. Between about 0.9 and 8.9 billion PBMCs per donor were obtained by leukapheresis. The study deeply sequenced blood TCR repertoires of 5 or 6 healthy adults to estimate repertoire size and the extent of clonotype sharing between individuals.

The donors were healthy, HIV-negative adults with no recently reported acute infections or vaccinations. All donors were Caucasian adults living in Nashville, Tennessee, USA. CD4+ T cells were enriched by magnetic negative selection, after which naive cells were positively selected on CD45RA and the negative fraction was taken as the memory subset. Blood was obtained by leukapheresis, after which PBMCs were separated by Ficoll-Histopaque density gradient centrifugation and cryopreserved in liquid nitrogen vapor phase. Purity and quantity of every magnetically sorted T cell population were checked by analytical flow cytometry. From each sorted fraction, genomic DNA was isolated and quantified by UV absorbance on a Nanodrop 2000c. TCR CDR3 regions were amplified from genomic DNA by multiplex PCR using the deep immunoSEQ assay. For each cell subset, the extracted genomic DNA was distributed evenly across all wells of several immunoSEQ 96-well plates, and each plate served as one replicate. For sorted subsets, approximately 210 ng genomic DNA, equal to 30,000 to 35,000 T cell genomes, was loaded into each replicate PCR. Purified libraries were measured with a Qubit 3.0 fluorometer, size-checked on a Bioanalyzer 2100, and measured again with the KAPA Library Quantification kit. Every immunoSEQ 96-well plate was sequenced on a separate single-read 150-cycle Illumina NextSeq 550 flow cell. The original methods were these. Because only junctional sequences without quality scores were contained in the immunoSEQ output, filtering matching that applied to full-length reads could not be performed. Sequences were annotated with PyIR, a Python wrapper for IgBLAST v1.9, and V/J genes and CDR3 were assigned using IMGT germline references. Reads with weak V/J assignments (E-value above 1e-6), missing CDR3, stop codons, out-of-frame junctions, or ambiguous translated residues were removed. V3J clonotypes were defined as sequences sharing the same inferred V gene, J gene, and CDR3 amino acid sequence. The percentage overlap between two repertoires was calculated by dividing the number of shared unique clonotypes by the size of the smaller repertoire. Three approaches were used to assess repertoire richness: RTK rarefaction, the Chao1 estimator, and Recon v2.1 estimates of unobserved clonotypes. For all TCRbeta clonotypes obtained by the gDNA method from a few donors, generation probabilities were computed with OLGA. The clones in this table, taken by TCRdb from immuneACCESS, are in-frame only. Not every clone is retained; where verified, under half of the shortfall comes from an unresolved V gene, and the cause of the rest is unknown. V and J calls plus clone size are reproduced from that table; the DNA served to infer D and trimming. In this sample the table shows roughly 640,000 clones, approximately 97% of which occur a single time. The ten top clones hold about 0.06% of the sample.

A note on this clone: It has no known antigen specificity. Within one base of it there is no much larger clone, and no base qualities were kept.

Results the study describes overall, beyond this receptor: Because the study included only a small number of donors, the genetic and exposure-history diversity represented was limited. Pairwise subsampling led to the expectation that sequencing depth would affect the degree of clonotype sharing among donors. Larger estimated clonotype richness was generally found for naive subsets than for memory subsets. Incomplete sequencing was indicated by rarefaction of sorted-subset datasets, despite the large sequencing depth. Compared with non-shared clonotypes, clonotypes shared by all four sorted-subset donors had higher generation probabilities. Across several donors, around 5.4% of naive CD4, 3% to 3.5% of naive CD8, 2.3% of memory CD4, and over 0.35% of memory CD8 clonotypes were shared. Only blood was sampled, and tissue TCR repertoires likely differ from those in blood.

The CDR3 sequence holds 13 residues, the cysteine and phenylalanine included. Left in the record is the CDR3 DNA by itself, 39 bases read in frame from the first base. Looking up the germline V gene (reference sequence) yields CDR1 SEHNR and CDR2 FQNEAQ. V drops 5 bases and J drops 8 bases, leaving 13 bases in between. Recombination joined TRBV7-9 with TRBJ2-1; TRBD2 is a possible D gene, resting on 6 matching bases. The TCR sequence derives from a woman aged 25-40 years in good health. Sequencing was carried out using naive CD4+ T cells sorted from blood. Explained via the paper, the cell subset or site label denotes: CD45RA+ positively selected. The DNA reads TGTGCCAGCAGCCCAGACGGAGGGGATGAGCAGTTCTTC. It is translated as CASSPDGGDEQFF.